The T cell receptor (beta chain) described here comes from a study of blood T cell repertoires in COVID-19. Study summary: The origin of the acute and convalescent COVID-19 samples was the United States, Italy and Spain. The cDNA or gDNA used as material had been derived from T cells, B-cell-depleted T cells, or PBMCs.

This CDR3 has 12 amino acids. Germline CDR1 is GTSNPN and CDR2 is SVGIG (reference sequence). V lost 2 bases, J lost 6 bases, and 3 bases stayed unmatched. How the authors handled the data: How many nucleated cells were present was estimated from reference gene primer amplification. The assay was immunoSEQ multiplex PCR, and TCRdb's table has in-frame clones only and misses some. That table is the source of V, J and clone size, and D and trimming were worked out from the DNA. The sample shows approximately 80,000 clones, 70% to 90% of them seen only once. This chain links TRBV30 with TRBJ2-7, with 8 nucleotides matching TRBD1. The TCR sequence derives from a woman aged 80 or over with acute or convalescent COVID-19. The specimen was peripheral blood. CDR3 sequence (DNA): TGTGCCTGGAGTCGGACAGGGACCGAGCAGTACTTC. Protein product: CAWSRTGTEQYF.